This is a list of T cell receptor beta chains from one sample in a study of cytomegalovirus exposure and HLA in healthy donors. Libraries were prepared by immunoSEQ multiplex PCR; TCRdb keeps only in-frame clonotypes and omits some of them. Among over 200,000 clones, around 73% were seen once, and the ten largest hold approximately 3.9%. Sequencing input: PBMCs. Receptors originate from a male donor in good health and CMV-seronegative. The CDR3 runs from the conserved cysteine through the conserved F or W. Fields, in order: J gene, V gene, D gene, clone size, CDR3 protein, CDR3 DNA. The D gene is left open where the match is weak. Rows give clone size only sometimes, using once, few, many, or a class for an expanded clone.

J gene: TRBJ1-2; V gene: TRBV10-2; D gene: TRBD1; clone size: .; CDR3 protein: CASSTLQDREYGYGYTF; CDR3 DNA: TGCGCCAGCAGCACGCTTCAAGACAGGGAGTATGGCTATGGCTACACCTTC
J gene: TRBJ1-1; V gene: TRBV25-1; D gene: .; clone size: .; CDR3 protein: CASRQGEAFF; CDR3 DNA: TGTGCCAGCAGGCAGGGGGAAGCTTTCTTT
J gene: TRBJ1-6; V gene: TRBV9; D gene: TRBD1; clone size: .; CDR3 protein: CASSKLQGRGSPLHF; CDR3 DNA: TGTGCCAGCAGCAAATTACAGGGGAGAGGCTCACCCCTCCACTTT
J gene: TRBJ2-7; V gene: TRBV5-5; D gene: TRBD1; clone size: .; CDR3 protein: CASSLRTGFYEQYF; CDR3 DNA: TGTGCCAGCAGCTTGCGGACAGGGTTCTACGAGCAGTACTTC
J gene: TRBJ2-1; V gene: TRBV6-5; D gene: TRBD2; clone size: once; CDR3 protein: CASSYRTSPGDSEQFF; CDR3 DNA: TGTGCCAGCAGTTACCGGACTAGCCCGGGAGACAGTGAGCAGTTCTTC
J gene: TRBJ1-5; V gene: TRBV30; D gene: .; clone size: .; CDR3 protein: CAWTGGPNQPQHF; CDR3 DNA: TGTGCCTGGACGGGAGGTCCCAATCAGCCCCAGCATTTT
J gene: TRBJ2-7; V gene: TRBV19; D gene: TRBD2; clone size: .; CDR3 protein: CASALAGVVYEQYF; CDR3 DNA: TGTGCCAGTGCTCTAGCGGGAGTCGTGTACGAGCAGTACTTC
J gene: TRBJ1-3; V gene: TRBV6-1; D gene: .; clone size: .; CDR3 protein: CASCESSGNTIYF; CDR3 DNA: TGTGCCAGCTGTGAGAGCTCTGGAAACACCATATATTTT
J gene: TRBJ2-5; V gene: TRBV7-8; D gene: TRBD2; clone size: .; CDR3 protein: CASSWNGGETQYF; CDR3 DNA: TGTGCCAGCAGCTGGAACGGGGGGGAGACCCAGTACTTC
J gene: TRBJ2-1; V gene: TRBV11-2; D gene: .; clone size: .; CDR3 protein: CASRMEGWTGSLYNEQFF; CDR3 DNA: TGTGCCAGCAGGATGGAGGGTTGGACAGGATCCCTTTACAATGAGCAGTTCTTC
J gene: TRBJ1-3; V gene: TRBV5-1; D gene: .; clone size: .; CDR3 protein: CASSVAGPPGNTIYF; CDR3 DNA: TGCGCCAGCAGCGTCGCAGGGCCCCCTGGAAACACCATATATTTT
J gene: TRBJ1-3; V gene: TRBV2; D gene: TRBD1; clone size: .; CDR3 protein: CASWRGHGNTIYF; CDR3 DNA: TGTGCCAGCTGGAGGGGGCATGGAAACACCATATATTTT
J gene: TRBJ2-7; V gene: TRBV19; D gene: .; clone size: .; CDR3 protein: CASSPAGGLSYEQYF; CDR3 DNA: TGTGCCAGTAGTCCCGCAGGGGGGCTCTCCTACGAGCAGTACTTC
J gene: TRBJ1-1; V gene: TRBV28; D gene: TRBD1; clone size: .; CDR3 protein: CASSPGRGRPNTEAFF; CDR3 DNA: TGTGCCAGCAGCCCCGGGAGGGGGCGTCCGAACACTGAAGCTTTCTTT
J gene: TRBJ2-3; V gene: TRBV5-1; D gene: .; clone size: .; CDR3 protein: CASSESGFSDTQYF; CDR3 DNA: TGCGCCAGCAGCGAAAGCGGGTTCTCAGATACGCAGTATTTT
J gene: TRBJ1-2; V gene: TRBV10-1; D gene: TRBD1; clone size: .; CDR3 protein: CASNRTGSYGYTF; CDR3 DNA: TGCGCCAGCAACCGGACAGGGTCCTATGGCTACACCTTC
J gene: TRBJ1-1; V gene: TRBV9; D gene: .; clone size: once; CDR3 protein: CASSVAGREGGAEAFF; CDR3 DNA: TGTGCCAGCAGCGTAGCAGGGAGGGAGGGAGGCGCTGAAGCTTTCTTT
J gene: TRBJ2-1; V gene: TRBV19; D gene: .; clone size: .; CDR3 protein: CASSIMGGEEQFF; CDR3 DNA: TGTGCCAGTAGTATCATGGGGGGAGAGGAGCAGTTCTTC
J gene: TRBJ1-6; V gene: TRBV6-6; D gene: .; clone size: .; CDR3 protein: CASSYPAGGDSPLHF; CDR3 DNA: TGTGCCAGCAGTTATCCGGCGGGGGGCGATTCACCCCTCCACTTT
J gene: TRBJ2-7; V gene: TRBV6-6; D gene: .; clone size: .; CDR3 protein: CASKAVYEQYF; CDR3 DNA: TGTGCCAGCAAGGCGGTTTACGAGCAGTACTTC
J gene: TRBJ2-1; V gene: TRBV5-4; D gene: TRBD1; clone size: .; CDR3 protein: CASSLEGQGGNEQFF; CDR3 DNA: TGTGCCAGCAGCTTGGAGGGACAGGGGGGGAATGAGCAGTTCTTC
J gene: TRBJ2-4; V gene: TRBV10-2; D gene: .; clone size: .; CDR3 protein: CASSELQTIKGNIQYF; CDR3 DNA: TGCGCCAGCAGTGAGTTACAGACTATCAAGGGCAACATTCAGTACTTC
J gene: TRBJ1-1; V gene: TRBV27; D gene: .; clone size: .; CDR3 protein: CASSLKGIGRGSTEAFF; CDR3 DNA: TGTGCCAGCAGTTTAAAGGGCATAGGGCGGGGGAGCACTGAAGCTTTCTTT
J gene: TRBJ2-7; V gene: TRBV28; D gene: TRBD2; clone size: .; CDR3 protein: CASSLLAGSYEQYF; CDR3 DNA: TGTGCCAGCAGTCTGTTAGCGGGGTCCTACGAGCAGTACTTC
J gene: TRBJ1-1; V gene: TRBV2; D gene: .; clone size: few; CDR3 protein: CASSSYRELGAFF; CDR3 DNA: TGTGCCAGCAGTAGTTACAGGGAACTGGGAGCTTTCTTT
J gene: TRBJ2-1; V gene: TRBV2; D gene: .; clone size: .; CDR3 protein: CASSLAEYNEQFF; CDR3 DNA: TGTGCCAGCAGTCTAGCCGAGTACAATGAGCAGTTCTTC
J gene: TRBJ2-1; V gene: TRBV28; D gene: TRBD2; clone size: .; CDR3 protein: CASSPPGGSYNEQFF; CDR3 DNA: TGTGCCAGCAGTCCCCCGGGGGGCTCCTACAATGAGCAGTTCTTC
J gene: TRBJ2-5; V gene: TRBV6-9; D gene: TRBD2; clone size: .; CDR3 protein: CASSYSPERDGETQYF; CDR3 DNA: TGTGCCAGCAGTTATTCCCCCGAGCGGGATGGAGAGACCCAGTACTTC
J gene: TRBJ1-1; V gene: TRBV29-1; D gene: .; clone size: .; CDR3 protein: CSVTGRNPPQVVTEAFF; CDR3 DNA: TGCAGCGTTACAGGGCGTAATCCCCCACAGGTCGTCACTGAAGCTTTCTTT
J gene: TRBJ1-2; V gene: TRBV7-2; D gene: .; clone size: .; CDR3 protein: CASSFPSYGYTF; CDR3 DNA: TGTGCCAGCAGTTTCCCTAGCTATGGCTACACCTTC
J gene: TRBJ2-7; V gene: TRBV19; D gene: TRBD2; clone size: .; CDR3 protein: CASSIGASGNYEQYF; CDR3 DNA: TGTGCCAGTAGTATAGGGGCTAGCGGGAATTACGAGCAGTACTTC
J gene: TRBJ2-7; V gene: TRBV7-9; D gene: TRBD2; clone size: .; CDR3 protein: CSSSPLTSGTHEQYF; CDR3 DNA: TGTTCCAGCAGCCCATTGACTAGCGGGACCCACGAGCAGTACTTC
J gene: TRBJ2-7; V gene: TRBV11-1; D gene: TRBD2; clone size: .; CDR3 protein: CASSTGRASYEQYF; CDR3 DNA: TGTGCCAGCAGCACCGGGAGGGCCTCCTACGAGCAGTACTTC
J gene: TRBJ2-7; V gene: TRBV7-9; D gene: TRBD2; clone size: .; CDR3 protein: CASSGTSGRALFSDEQYF; CDR3 DNA: TGTGCCAGCAGCGGAACTAGCGGGAGGGCACTCTTCTCCGACGAGCAGTACTTC
J gene: TRBJ2-7; V gene: TRBV5-1; D gene: .; clone size: .; CDR3 protein: CASSLVVQPYEQYF; CDR3 DNA: TGCGCCAGCAGCTTGGTGGTACAGCCCTACGAGCAGTACTTC
J gene: TRBJ2-1; V gene: TRBV29-1; D gene: TRBD2; clone size: .; CDR3 protein: CSVGGLAGGFEQFF; CDR3 DNA: TGCAGCGTTGGGGGCCTGGCGGGAGGATTTGAGCAGTTCTTC
J gene: TRBJ2-2; V gene: TRBV28; D gene: .; clone size: once; CDR3 protein: CASSFRANTGELFF; CDR3 DNA: TGTGCCAGCAGTTTTCGTGCGAACACCGGGGAGCTGTTTTTT
J gene: TRBJ2-2; V gene: TRBV28; D gene: .; clone size: .; CDR3 protein: CASSFGTRGSGELFF; CDR3 DNA: TGTGCCAGCAGTTTTGGGACAAGGGGGTCCGGGGAGCTGTTTTTT
J gene: TRBJ2-7; V gene: TRBV5-1; D gene: TRBD2; clone size: once; CDR3 protein: CASSFGVEREDPGMADDEQYF; CDR3 DNA: TGCGCCAGCAGCTTCGGAGTTGAGCGGGAGGACCCAGGAATGGCGGACGACGAGCAGTACTTC
J gene: TRBJ2-1; V gene: TRBV7-2; D gene: TRBD2; clone size: .; CDR3 protein: CASSQGLANYEQFF; CDR3 DNA: TGTGCCAGCAGCCAAGGACTAGCAAACTATGAGCAGTTCTTC
J gene: TRBJ2-3; V gene: TRBV1; D gene: .; clone size: .; CDR3 protein: CTSSQEKGGLVLYF; CDR3 DNA: TGCACCAGCAGCCAAGAAAAGGGGGGACTAGTGCTGTATTTT
J gene: TRBJ1-1; V gene: TRBV5-1; D gene: .; clone size: .; CDR3 protein: CASSLGGDTEAFF; CDR3 DNA: TGCGCCAGCAGCTTGGGGGGCGACACTGAAGCTTTCTTT
J gene: TRBJ2-7; V gene: TRBV7-2; D gene: TRBD1; clone size: .; CDR3 protein: CASSSHAGTVSYEQYF; CDR3 DNA: TGTGCCAGCAGCTCCCACGCAGGGACAGTATCCTACGAGCAGTACTTC
J gene: TRBJ2-3; V gene: TRBV6-5; D gene: .; clone size: .; CDR3 protein: CASSYAQSTDTQYF; CDR3 DNA: TGTGCCAGCAGTTACGCCCAGAGCACAGATACGCAGTATTTT
J gene: TRBJ2-1; V gene: TRBV5-5; D gene: .; clone size: .; CDR3 protein: CASSLSGPSYNEQFF; CDR3 DNA: TGTGCCAGCAGCTTGTCAGGCCCTTCCTACAATGAGCAGTTCTTC
J gene: TRBJ2-6; V gene: TRBV28; D gene: TRBD1; clone size: many; CDR3 protein: CASSYRGIANVLTF; CDR3 DNA: TGTGCCAGCAGCTACAGGGGGATCGCCAACGTCCTGACTTTC
J gene: TRBJ2-7; V gene: TRBV28; D gene: .; clone size: .; CDR3 protein: CASSGGDSYGQYF; CDR3 DNA: TGTGCCAGCAGCGGCGGGGATTCCTACGGGCAGTACTTC
J gene: TRBJ1-6; V gene: TRBV7-9; D gene: .; clone size: .; CDR3 protein: CASSLDGLRGTPLHF; CDR3 DNA: TGTGCCAGCAGCTTAGACGGCCTTCGGGGGACACCCCTCCACTTT
J gene: TRBJ1-5; V gene: TRBV6-1; D gene: .; clone size: .; CDR3 protein: CASSESISGNQPQHF; CDR3 DNA: TGTGCCAGCAGTGAAAGCATTTCGGGCAATCAGCCCCAGCATTTT
J gene: TRBJ2-7; V gene: TRBV10-1; D gene: .; clone size: .; CDR3 protein: CASSGGLSSYEQYF; CDR3 DNA: TGCGCCAGCAGTGGGGGACTGAGCTCCTACGAGCAGTACTTC
J gene: TRBJ1-2; V gene: TRBV28; D gene: .; clone size: .; CDR3 protein: CASSLIQGWGGYTF; CDR3 DNA: TGTGCCAGCAGTTTAATCCAGGGTTGGGGTGGCTACACCTTC
J gene: TRBJ2-1; V gene: TRBV5-6; D gene: TRBD2; clone size: .; CDR3 protein: CASSSGSAGGPLHEQFF; CDR3 DNA: TGTGCCAGCAGCTCCGGTAGCGCGGGAGGGCCATTACATGAGCAGTTCTTC
J gene: TRBJ1-5; V gene: TRBV15; D gene: TRBD1; clone size: .; CDR3 protein: CATSRDGQGGNQPQHF; CDR3 DNA: TGTGCCACCAGCAGGGACGGACAGGGGGGCAATCAGCCCCAGCATTTT